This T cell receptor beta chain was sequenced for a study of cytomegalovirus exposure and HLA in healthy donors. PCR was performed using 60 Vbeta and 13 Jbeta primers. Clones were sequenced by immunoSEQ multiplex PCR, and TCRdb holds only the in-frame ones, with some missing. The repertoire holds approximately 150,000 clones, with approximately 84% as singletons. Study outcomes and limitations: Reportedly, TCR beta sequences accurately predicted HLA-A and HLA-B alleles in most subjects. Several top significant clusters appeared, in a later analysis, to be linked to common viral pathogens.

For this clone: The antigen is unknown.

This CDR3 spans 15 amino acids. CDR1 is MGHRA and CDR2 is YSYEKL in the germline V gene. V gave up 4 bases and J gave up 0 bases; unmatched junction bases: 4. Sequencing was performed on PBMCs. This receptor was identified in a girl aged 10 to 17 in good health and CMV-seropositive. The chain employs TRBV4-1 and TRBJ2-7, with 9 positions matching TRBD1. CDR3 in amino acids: CASSRGQGPSYEQYF. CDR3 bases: TGCGCCAGCAGCCGAGGACAGGGGCCCTCCTACGAGCAGTACTTC.